This TCR beta chain was captured in a study of shared clonotypes between healthy human individuals. The CDR3 is 15 residues long. V shed 2 bases, J shed 5 bases, and the junction held 6 bases outside the gene matches. Germline CDR1 and CDR2: MNHEY and SMNVEV (reference sequence). The assay was immunoSEQ multiplex PCR, and TCRdb's table has in-frame clones only and misses some. The repertoire includes 2,100,000 or so clones, 90% to 96% of them detected once, and roughly 0.13% sits in the top ten. V and J are TRBV27 and TRBJ2-5, with 9 bases aligning to TRBD2. The receptor was isolated from a man younger than 30 in good health. The sequenced sample consisted of naive CD4+ T cells sorted from blood. Subset here: CD45RA+ positively selected. CDR3 sequence reads: CASSLGAGGGETQYF. The DNA of the CDR3 is TGTGCCAGCAGTTTAGGAGCGGGGGGCGGTGAGACCCAGTACTTC.